This T cell receptor (beta chain) was sequenced during a study of shared clonotypes between healthy human individuals. Germline V gene sequence: CDR1 GTSNPN, CDR2 SVGIG (reference sequence). Trimming shortened V by 3 bases and J by 0 bases, and 9 bases separated the two germline ends. The CDR3 spans 13 residues. Profiling relied on immunoSEQ multiplex PCR, and the TCRdb table lists in-frame clones only, not all of them. Seen here are about 1.1 million clones, approximately 80% observed once, and the top ten hold more than 0.5%. The sequence derives from a man aged 18-30 years in good health. Some clones in this sample may be carry-over from other donors' samples. This chain links TRBV30 with TRBJ2-7, with unresolved D. The sequenced sample consisted of memory CD4+ T cells from PBMCs. The subset: CD45RA-negative fraction. CDR3 sequence: CAWRPDISYEQYF. CDR3 nucleotide sequence: TGTGCCTGGAGGCCGGATATCTCCTACGAGCAGTACTTC.